This entry concerns a single T cell receptor beta chain. Its antigen is still unknown. The record has no base qualities; no much larger clone is one base away. The library was obtained by the immunoSEQ multiplex PCR assay. The multiplex PCR relied on a mix of 60 forward primers for TCR Vbeta segments and 13 reverse primers for TCR Jbeta segments. A multiplex PCR assay on genomic DNA amplified the CDR3 region of rearranged TCR beta genes. On the Illumina HiSeq System, the amplified TCR beta libraries were sequenced as 87-base-pair reads. The source study handled its data this way. Across the roughly 600 repertoires, a later analysis counted 80 million or so unique TCR beta chains, around 10 million of which were shared by at least two donors. Raw reads were error-corrected and collapsed into unique sequences with a nearest-neighbor algorithm that merged closely related sequences to remove PCR and sequencing errors. To assign V, D and J gene segments, CDR3 sequences were aligned to IMGT reference sequences. For a sequence to be retained, a match of at least six nucleotides to both a V gene segment and a J gene segment was required. Rearrangements were classified as productive when the CDR3 lacked stop codons and remained in frame with V and J, and all other rearrangements were classified as non-productive. Following IMGT convention, CDR3 was defined as the stretch from the second conserved V-encoded cysteine to the conserved J-encoded phenylalanine. The earlier analysis of about 620 of the donors excluded sequences that lacked an unambiguous match to a single V gene segment. An earlier analysis of 587 of the donors called V segments functional above 56.7% productive rearrangements and segregating when the between-donor standard deviation exceeded 5%. A statistical classification framework was developed to diagnose cytomegalovirus status using the catalog of TCR beta chain sequences. In a later analysis, V and J genes were assigned by comparing TCR nucleotide sequences against IMGT/GENE-DB human TR gene sequences. The TCRdist pipeline was used in a later analysis to assign CDR3 sequences and most-parsimonious VDJ recombination scenarios. A later analysis defined each TCR beta chain by its CDR3 amino acid sequence plus V-gene family, and excluded reads lacking a unique V-gene family. To address suspected cross-contamination and a sequencing artifact, a later analysis removed around 600 highly shared, low-generation-probability nucleotide sequences. For each public chain, a later analysis derived a clonal expansion index from normalized ranks of inferred template counts within each repertoire. In a later analysis, generation probabilities were computed using a VDJ recombination model fitted to out-of-frame rearrangements, and the results were checked against IGoR. A later analysis scored TCR-TCR, TCR-HLA and TCR-CMV co-occurrence with hypergeometric tests, applying a repertoire-size bias correction to TCR pairs. A later analysis estimated false discovery rates by permuting HLA or CMV assignments 20 times. In a later analysis, co-occurring TCRs were grouped using DBSCAN, and TCRdist sequence similarity was added for clustering within HLA-allele-positive subsets. Co-occurrence clustering excluded repertoires with fewer than 30,000 or more than 120,000 public chains, plus five with anomalous nucleotide sharing. TCRdb took this table from immuneACCESS and kept in-frame rearrangements with V and J called. Such tables lack part of the clones; where checked against another copy, unresolved V genes explain under half of the gap, and the rest is unexplained. The D gene and trimming were derived from the DNA, and the V and J assignments and clone size from that table. This sample lists over 150,000 clones; around 80% were detected once. The ten largest clones add up to 1.2% to 1.5% of the sample.

The CDR3 contains 15 residues, cysteine and phenylalanine counted. Solely the CDR3 DNA is kept, with 45 bases framed from the first base. V is clipped by 3 bases and J by 5 bases, and the sequence between their germline boundaries is 16 bases long. Per the germline V gene (reference sequence), LNHDA is the CDR1 and SQIVND is the CDR2. The entry originates in a study of cytomegalovirus exposure and HLA in healthy donors (dated by TCRdb to the late 2010s). In terms of the full investigation: An earlier analysis of some 550 of the donors reported about 250 Gb of sequence data and some 120 million unique TCR beta sequences from about 179 million T cells. Roughly 300 gigabases of sequencing data and 91 million or so unique TCR sequences made up an early release that covered over 550 HLA-typed donors. Among the approximately 420 genotyped donors, under 90% belonged to the genetic ancestry cluster associated with self-reported Caucasian donors. The study was designed to test whether signatures of past pathogen exposure could be identified by cataloging public T cell receptors. The T cell repertoires of some 700 subjects were profiled by immunosequencing and related to cytomegalovirus serostatus. Besides the first cohort of roughly 660 subjects, a separate validation cohort made up of over a hundred different subjects was used. To predict cytomegalovirus infection status, the study combined high-throughput TCR immunosequencing, statistical association of individual TCRs with disease status, and machine learning. To study patterns of TCR occurrence, a later analysis re-analyzed previously published TCR beta repertoires from 650 to 750 donors and added high-resolution HLA genotyping. In the later analysis, no new phenotypic data were used to find candidate immune exposures; instead, reliance was placed on TCR beta sequences and their occurrence across donors. In an earlier analysis of 587 of the donors, high-throughput TCR beta sequencing was used to judge whether each TCR beta V gene segment behaved as functional or pseudogenic. Donor age, sex, ethnicity and CMV serostatus were collected together with the repertoire data. In a later genetic analysis, genome-wide SNP genotypes for about 65% of the roughly 700 donors were used, and that subset was treated as a discovery cohort. Every discovery cohort repertoire had been produced on one sequencing platform. Both class I and class II loci were covered by HLA typing, at four-digit resolution. The number of donors typed differed by locus, with about 620-630 for A, B, C, DRB1 and DQB1, approximately 500 for DQA1, some 570 for DPA1, and approximately 470 for DPB1. A handful of DR-DQ haplotypes were handled as single units for association and clustering because linkage in the cohort was strong. Across approximately 400 genotyped donors of the cohort, an average of about 240,000 unique TCR beta nucleotide sequences per donor were sequenced, and 15% to 20% of those sequences were non-productive.

Points the paper makes about the study in general: Because some donors lacked HLA typing at each locus, the association tests relied only on the typed subset. In a later analysis, HLA-associated TCR beta chains showed more clonal expansion and lower generation probabilities than non-associated chains that were equally common. In an earlier analysis of more than 500 of the donors, most TCR beta V segments appeared in productive rearrangements about 90% or about 30% of the time, broadly matching IMGT annotations. When HLA alleles, especially DR and DQ, strongly co-occurred, TCR associations were difficult to assign to individual alleles. In a later analysis, 16,951 TCR beta sequences were associated with specific HLA alleles at a false discovery rate of 0.05. A group of highly shared sequence variants was considered likely to be a technical artifact of the sequencing pipeline. A further reported finding was that TCR beta sequences accurately predicted the HLA-A and HLA-B alleles for most subjects in the first cohort. V-gene and J-gene trimming of TCR beta chains was associated with a missense DCLRE1C variant in a later genetic analysis, and the association was replicated in an independent cohort. The earlier analysis of 450 to 700 of the donors excluded approximately 15 rarely observed V segments, including chromosome 9 orphons, because counts were too low. In vitro tests confirmed that a few of the cytomegalovirus-associated TCR beta chains recognize cytomegalovirus antigens. Most TCR sequences were observed very rarely across donors, whereas some public TCRs were present in many individuals. In both the original and validation cohorts, the classifier was reported to diagnose cytomegalovirus status with high specificity and sensitivity. Most CMV-associated TCR beta chains appeared to be HLA-restricted in a later analysis, and the HLA associations seemed to be driven largely by CMV exposure. The cohort was sequenced for TCR beta chains only, and without alpha or paired-chain data the features that could be detected were limited. The 87-base-pair reads could not distinguish some IMGT-functional V segments, including TRBV6-2 and TRBV6-3, so those segments were excluded. Linkage disequilibrium might explain the correlated functional status among segregating V segments, but an unknown experimental factor could not be ruled out. According to a later analysis, parvovirus B19, influenza, CMV and Epstein-Barr virus appeared linked to several top co-occurrence clusters. It was suggested by the authors that the approach could potentially be generalized to other disease states and immunological phenotypes. A later analysis found that TCR association rates varied across HLA loci, with DRB1 alleles showing the most associated TCRs and HLA-C alleles the fewest. CMV serostatus was the only immune exposure information available for the cohort. The presence/absence analyses assumed that sequencing depth was roughly uniform across donors, and that assumption may not be true. In a later genetic analysis, fewer N-insertions in productive TCRs were reported among donors in an Asian-associated ancestry cluster than the approximately 630-donor mean. A total of 150 to 200 TCR beta chains were listed by the study as associated with cytomegalovirus.

The cohort was made up of roughly 670 healthy bone marrow donors. At the time of sampling, every cohort member was nominally healthy, though immune exposures that went unrecorded were likely present. The donor was CMV seropositive and was included in the group of about 290 seropositive cohort members. A peripheral blood sample was collected from each donor, and TCR beta sequencing was performed on peripheral blood mononuclear cells. The Qiagen DNeasy Blood Extraction Kit was used to extract genomic DNA from the blood cell samples. The chain joins TRBV19 to TRBJ2-5; the D gene is perhaps TRBD1, from 5 matching bases. The sample was PBMCs. The clonotype was recovered from a woman aged 25 to 39 in good health and CMV-seropositive. The CDR3 corresponds to CASSIRRQNGETQYF. The DNA reads as follows: TGTGCCAGTAGTATTCGAAGACAGAATGGGGAGACCCAGTACTTC. The full variable domain, completed from the reference TRBV19 and TRBJ2-5 proteins outside the CDR3, reads DGGITQSPKYLFRKEGQNVTLSCEQNLNHDAMYWYRQDPGQGLRLIYYSQIVNDFQKGDIAEGYSVSREKKESFPLTVTSAQKNPTAFYLCASSIRRQNGETQYFGPGTRLLVL.